A single sample gave rise to the 31 T cell receptor beta chains below, sequenced in a study of OX40 agonist ivuxolimab in advanced cancers. Method: immunoSEQ multiplex PCR; TCRdb's copy keeps in-frame clones and lacks some. The repertoire includes 65,000 to 75,000 clones, 85% of them detected once, and about 0.76% sits in the top ten. Sequenced here: CD4+ or CD8+ T cells sorted from blood, sampled in a trial of the OX40 agonist ivuxolimab. These receptors were collected from an adult with an advanced solid tumor such as melanoma, head and neck, liver or kidney cancer.

CDR3: CASSLNREVGGYTF. CDR3 bases: TGTGCCAGCAGCTTAAACAGGGAGGTTGGTGGCTACACCTTC. The chain employs TRBV7-2 and TRBJ1-2, with a tentative D call TRBD1 (6 bases). This CDR3 is 14 amino acids long. V was pared by 2 bases and J by 7 bases, with 14 bases between. CDR1 and CDR2 (germline): SGHTA, FQGNSA.

The V call is TRBV6-6, the J call TRBJ2-4; the D call may be TRBD1 or TRBD2 (6 bases each). The germline V gene has CDR1 MNHNY and CDR2 SVGAGI (reference sequence). This CDR3 is 13 amino acids long. Between the trimmed V and J ends, which lost 2 bases and 9 bases, there was a span of 11 bases. The CDR3 reads CASSYGGQGIQYF. The CDR3 nucleotides read TGTGCCAGCAGTTACGGGGGGCAGGGCATTCAGTACTTC.

V is TRBV28 and J is TRBJ1-2; a weak D match, TRBD1 (5 bases). There are 16 residues in the CDR3. V lost 7 bases and J 0 bases, leaving 18 bases between the germline ends. Germline assignment: CDR1 MDHEN and CDR2 SYDVKM. CDR3 amino acids: CASIYGTAKANYGYTF. The CDR3 region has the DNA TGTGCCAGCATATATGGGACGGCCAAAGCTAACTATGGCTACACCTTC.

The chain combines TRBV30 with TRBJ1-6, with a possible D match to TRBD1 (5 bases). The CDR3 runs 13 residues. V lost 3 bases to trimming and J lost 7 bases, with 10 bases between them. Germline V gene sequence: CDR1 GTSNPN, CDR2 SVGIG (reference sequence). For the CDR3, the DNA is TGTGCCTGGAGGCCTCAGGGCAATTCACCCCTCCACTTT. This sequence encodes CAWRPQGNSPLHF. Together with reference TRBV30 and TRBJ1-6, the CDR3 gives the full variable domain: SQTIHQWPATLVQPVGSPLSLECTVEGTSNPNLYWYRQAAGRGLQLLFYSVGIGQISSEVPQNLSASRPQDRQFILSSKKLLLSDSGFYLCAWRPQGNSPLHFGNGTRLTVT.

This sequence joins TRBV6-5 and TRBJ2-7; D unclear. Germline V gives CDR1 MNHEY, CDR2 SVGAGI. V lost 5 bases and J 7 bases, leaving 15 bases between the germline ends. This CDR3 region has 13 residues. The CDR3 is CASSDPRIGEQYF. CDR3 coding DNA: TGTGCCAGCAGTGACCCGCGGATCGGGGAGCAGTACTTC.

The J gene is TRBJ1-4, the V gene TRBV28, with 9 bases aligning to TRBD1. The CDR3 is 16 amino acids. Germline V gene data show CDR1 as MDHEN and CDR2 as SYDVKM. V lost 0 bases to trimming and J lost 7 bases; unmatched junction nucleotides: 6. The CDR3 nucleotides are TGTGCCAGCAGTTTATGGGGACAGGGTTTGGGTGAAAAACTGTTTTTT. It translates to CASSLWGQGLGEKLFF.

The gene calls are TRBV5-1 and TRBJ1-4; 8 bases are a match to TRBD1. The V gene's germline CDR1 is SGHRS and CDR2 YFSETQ. The V gene end was trimmed by 4 bases and the J gene end by 7 bases; junction bases not matched to a gene: 3. CDR3 length equals 13 residues. The CDR3 is CASSVGTGEKLFF. The CDR3 nucleotides are TGCGCCAGCAGCGTCGGGACAGGTGAAAAACTGTTTTTT.

The table lists this clone with a count of one. CDR3: CASSPDRGNQPQHF. CDR3 sequence (DNA): TGTGCCAGCTCACCAGACAGGGGCAATCAGCCCCAGCATTTT. V usage is TRBV18 and J usage is TRBJ1-5; 7 nucleotides align to TRBD1. The CDR3 totals 14 residues. Germline CDR1 and CDR2: KGHSH and LQKENI. V lost 2 bases and J lost 2; bases outside the gene matches: 0.

The chain carries TRBV27 and TRBJ1-5; D ambiguous. The CDR3 contains 16 residues. The germline V gene has CDR1 MNHEY and CDR2 SMNVEV (reference sequence). V lost 5 bases to trimming and J lost 4 bases, with 18 bases between them. The CDR3 here is CASSPYTGSPNQPQHF. For the CDR3, the DNA is TGTGCCAGCAGTCCCTACACCGGGTCCCCGAATCAGCCCCAGCATTTT.

The chain uses TRBV28 and TRBJ2-7; 9 bases align to TRBD1. The CDR3 covers 15 residues. Germline V gene data show CDR1 as MDHEN and CDR2 as SYDVKM. Losses at the gene ends were 5 bases for V and 8 bases for J; bases not matched to a gene: 13. The chain's CDR3 is CASSPSETGGAKQYF. As DNA, the CDR3 is TGTGCCAGCAGTCCGTCGGAGACAGGGGGGGCGAAGCAGTACTTC.

The chain links TRBV6-1 to TRBJ1-5; 7 bases match TRBD1. The CDR3 is 13 residues long. From germline, CDR1 is MNHNS and CDR2 SASEGT. V lost 4 bases and J lost 6; bases outside the gene matches: 3. The CDR3 sequence is CASSGQGGQPQHF. The CDR3 DNA is TGTGCCAGCAGTGGACAGGGAGGTCAGCCCCAGCATTTT.

This rearrangement joins TRBV7-2 to TRBJ1-2; D perhaps matches TRBD1 (5 bases). Germline V gene lookup returns CDR1 SGHTA and CDR2 FQGNSA. This CDR3 contains 13 residues. Trimming removed 2 bases from V and 8 bases from J, with 12 bases in between. The DNA for the CDR3 is TGTGCCAGCAGCTTACGACAGAAAGGGGGCTACACCTTC. The encoded protein is CASSLRQKGGYTF.

This clone was observed once. The genes are TRBV19 and TRBJ1-5, with 8 bases fitting TRBD1. The CDR3 spans 14 residues. With 5 bases clipped from V and 5 bases from J, the junction kept 5 bases outside the gene matches. Germline CDR1 is LNHDA and CDR2 is SQIVND (reference sequence). The CDR3 bases are TGTGCCAGTAGTTCTGACAGGGGAGATCAGCCCCAGCATTTT. Translating it yields CASSSDRGDQPQHF.

The chain recombines TRBV28 with TRBJ2-7; D unclear. Deletions cut 3 bases from V and 0 bases from J, with 9 bases between. This CDR3 is built from 14 residues. Germline assignment: CDR1 MDHEN and CDR2 SYDVKM. DNA for the CDR3: TGTGCCAGCAGTTTCCTTCCTGCCTCCTACGAGCAGTACTTC. Protein sequence: CASSFLPASYEQYF. Full variable domain (outside the CDR3, taken from reference TRBV28 and TRBJ2-7): DVKVTQSSRYLVKRTGEKVFLECVQDMDHENMFWYRQDPGLGLRLIYFSYDVKMKEKGDIPEGYSVSREKKERFSLILESASTNQTSMYLCASSFLPASYEQYFGPGTRLTVT.

This clone has ten or more counts. CDR3 region: CASSPGLAGGQFEQYF. DNA for the CDR3: TGTGCCAGCTCACCAGGACTAGCGGGGGGGCAGTTCGAGCAGTACTTC. The rearrangement uses TRBV18 and TRBJ2-7; 15 positions agree with TRBD2. Losses at the gene ends were 2 bases for V and 6 bases for J; bases not matched to a gene: 5. This CDR3 is built from 16 residues. Germline CDR1 and CDR2: KGHSH and LQKENI.

The rearrangement uses TRBV5-1 and TRBJ2-1, with D perhaps TRBD2 (6 bases). With 4 bases removed from V and 6 bases from J, the gap between germline ends came to 20 bases. This CDR3 comprises 16 residues. Germline V lookup: CDR1 SGHRS, CDR2 YFSETQ. The CDR3 DNA reads as TGCGCCAGCAGCAGGGTGGGGGGTAGTCTGAGCAATGAGCAGTTCTTC. It codes for CASSRVGGSLSNEQFF.

The CDR3 DNA follows: TGCGCCAGCAGCTTGGATGCTAGCGGGGTCTACGAGCAGTACTTC. It translates to CASSLDASGVYEQYF. The chain links TRBV5-1 to TRBJ2-7; 9 bases agree with TRBD2. With 0 bases clipped from V and 3 bases from J, the junction kept 4 bases outside the gene matches. CDR3 length: 15 residues. Germline loops: CDR1 SGHRS, CDR2 YFSETQ.

The DNA of the CDR3 is TGTGCCAGCAGCCAAGCCGAGGGCCCACGGGGTGATACGCAGTATTTT. It is translated as CASSQAEGPRGDTQYF. V is TRBV4-2 and J is TRBJ2-3; D may be TRBD2 (5 bases). The CDR3 consists of 16 residues. Germline V lookup: CDR1 LGHNA, CDR2 YNFKEQ. The germline V and J ends were trimmed by 1 base and 6 bases, with 17 bases remaining between them.

The chain links TRBV12-5 to TRBJ2-1, with 14 nucleotides matching TRBD2. Unmatched junction bases numbered 8, after V lost 3 bases and J lost 10 bases. The CDR3 extends over 16 amino acids. Germline V CDR1 and CDR2: LGHNT, FRNRAP. CDR3 coding DNA: TGTGCTAGTGGTTTAGGGACTAGCGGGAGAACGGAGGAGCAGTTCTTC. It codes for CASGLGTSGRTEEQFF.

The chain joins TRBV28 to TRBJ1-3, with a tentative D call TRBD1 (5 bases). The length of the CDR3 is 15 residues. The germline gives CDR1 MDHEN, CDR2 SYDVKM. Trimming left V 2 bases short and J 6 bases short, with 14 bases between. The CDR3 is CASSLTQGWENTIYF. The CDR3 coding sequence is TGTGCCAGCAGTTTAACCCAGGGATGGGAAAACACCATATATTTT.

The gene calls are TRBV28 and TRBJ2-7; 10 nucleotides line up with TRBD1. CDR1 is MDHEN and CDR2 is SYDVKM in the germline V gene. The V segment lost 7 bases and the J segment 3 bases; nucleotides outside the gene matches: 15. CDR3 length equals 17 residues. The chain's CDR3 is CASTTKKKGTGVYEQYF. CDR3 in DNA: TGTGCCAGCACCACAAAAAAAAAGGGGACAGGGGTCTACGAGCAGTACTTC.

The chain recombines TRBV6-1 with TRBJ2-4; TRBD1 aligns across 8 bases. Unmatched junction bases numbered 8, after V lost 4 bases and J lost 3 bases. Looked up from germline, CDR1 is MNHNS and CDR2 is SASEGT. This CDR3 has 16 residues. The CDR3 DNA is TGTGCCAGCAGTGTACAACCCGGGACAGGCAAAAACATTCAGTACTTC. It is translated as CASSVQPGTGKNIQYF.

This chain uses TRBV4-1 with TRBJ1-1; 9 positions agree with TRBD1. The CDR3 extends over 18 amino acids. V shed 4 bases and J 5 bases; nucleotides not matched to a gene: 17. Germline CDR1 and CDR2: MGHRA and YSYEKL. The CDR3 DNA reads as TGCGCCAGCAGCCCGGGTCGGTTCCAACAGGGGGCGCGGACTGAAGCTTTCTTT. Translating gives CASSPGRFQQGARTEAFF.

The rearrangement links TRBV10-3 to TRBJ2-3, with D perhaps TRBD2 (6 bases). The CDR3 consists of 14 residues. Per germline, CDR1 ENHRY and CDR2 SYGVKD. Trimming stripped 4 bases from V and 1 base from J, with 9 bases between. This chain's CDR3 is CAISARGGTDTQYF. CDR3 sequence (DNA): TGTGCCATCAGTGCGCGGGGAGGCACAGATACGCAGTATTTT.

The chain has TRBV5-6 and TRBJ1-2; 7 bases agree with TRBD1. Germline loops: CDR1 SGHDT, CDR2 YYEEEE. The CDR3 length is 15 residues. Unmatched junction bases numbered 6, after V lost 4 bases and J lost 0 bases. The CDR3 nucleotides read TGTGCCAGCAGCCGATTAACAGGGGCTAACTATGGCTACACCTTC. Its protein product is CASSRLTGANYGYTF.

The chain combines TRBV4-1 with TRBJ1-4; D gene ambiguous. Trimming stripped 4 bases from V and 7 bases from J, with 16 bases between. Germline V lookup: CDR1 MGHRA, CDR2 YSYEKL. This CDR3 is 15 amino acids long. As DNA, the CDR3 is TGCGCCAGCAGCCCGAGGATGGACGGTGGTGAAAAACTGTTTTTT. Amino acids: CASSPRMDGGEKLFF.

The chain uses TRBV11-3 and TRBJ2-2; D is possibly TRBD1 or TRBD2 (5 bases each). Germline V gene sequence: CDR1 SGHNT, CDR2 YENEEA. This CDR3 spans 14 amino acids. V gave up 5 bases and J gave up 4 bases, with 11 bases separating them. CDR3 amino acids: CASSLARGTGELFF. The CDR3 coding sequence is TGTGCCAGCAGCCTAGCTAGGGGCACCGGGGAGCTGTTTTTT.

The chain combines TRBV13 with TRBJ2-1; 13 nucleotides align to TRBD2. Germline V gene sequence: CDR1 PRHDT, CDR2 FYEKMQ (reference sequence). The CDR3 contains 16 residues. V was pared by 0 bases and J by 6 bases, with 2 bases of the junction left unmatched. The DNA for the CDR3 is TGTGCCAGCAGCTTAGGTAGGACTAGCGGGGGCAATGAGCAGTTCTTC. Protein sequence: CASSLGRTSGGNEQFF.

This clone was observed a single time. The chain links TRBV27 to TRBJ2-3, with TRBD1 identical over 7 bases. From germline, CDR1 is MNHEY and CDR2 SMNVEV (reference sequence). CDR3 size: 14 residues. Losses at the gene ends were 6 bases for V and 12 bases for J; bases not matched to a gene: 15. The CDR3 sequence is CASSRRGPITYQYF. The CDR3 DNA is TGTGCCAGCAGCCGAAGGGGGCCGATCACCTACCAGTATTTT.

The chain carries TRBV5-5 and TRBJ1-5; D gene uncertain. Trimming took 0 bases from V and 7 from J, leaving 8 bases between them. Germline lookup yields CDR1 SGHKS and CDR2 YYEKEE (reference sequence). The CDR3 has 13 amino acids. The CDR3 nucleotides are TGTGCCAGCAGCTTGGGAGGGTGGCAGCCCCAGCATTTT. As protein: CASSLGGWQPQHF.

The chain joins TRBV5-1 to TRBJ2-1, with TRBD2 as a possible D gene (6 bases). V was pared by 5 bases and J by 7 bases, with 10 bases between. Germline CDR1 is SGHRS and CDR2 is YFSETQ. The CDR3 runs to 12 residues. The CDR3 sequence is CASSGGGNEQFF. CDR3 bases: TGCGCCAGCAGTGGAGGAGGGAATGAGCAGTTCTTC.